This is a list of T cell receptor beta chains from one sample in a study of blood T cells in healthy people across ages. MiXCR was run by TCRdb on the 5' RACE reads, yielding one entry per CDR3 protein. The sample consists of about 590,000 distinct CDR3 sequences, approximately 30% of them appearing once. The sequenced sample was blood. All receptors derive from an elderly woman in good health. Both conserved end residues are part of each CDR3. D genes are given only for firm matches. Size values are once, few and many counts, or a class for expanded clones, and some rows have none.

V,size,D,J,DNA,CDR3
TRBV4-2,few,.,TRBJ1-2,TGTGCCAGCAGCCAACGAGAAGGCAGAGCTAACTATGGCTACACCTTC,CASSQREGRANYGYTF
TRBV20-1,.,.,TRBJ2-3,TGCAGTGCTAGAGATTGGATTAACCCTAGCCTCACAGATACGCAGTATTTT,CSARDWINPSLTDTQYF
TRBV4-3,few,.,TRBJ2-1,TGCGCCAGCGGCCAAGATATAACCGGTGAGCAGTTCTTC,CASGQDITGEQFF
TRBV20-1,many,.,TRBJ1-6,TGCAGTGCTAGGGGGGGCGAATTCGATTCACCCCTCCACTTT,CSARGGEFDSPLHF
TRBV20-1,few,.,TRBJ1-1,TGCAGTGCTAGGAATCCGGGTCTCCCATCGAACACTGAAGCTTTCTTT,CSARNPGLPSNTEAFF
TRBV7-2,few,.,TRBJ1-5,TGTGCCAGCAGCTCCAGTCCAGGTCGTTTGCAGCCCCAGCATTTT,CASSSSPGRLQPQHF
TRBV19,few,.,TRBJ2-3,TGTGCCAGTAGTATAGATGGGAGGACAGATACGCAGTATTTT,CASSIDGRTDTQYF
TRBV7-2,many,.,TRBJ1-5,TGTGCCAGCAGCCAGGACAATCAGCCCCAGCATTTT,CASSQDNQPQHF
TRBV7-9,few,.,TRBJ1-4,TGTGCCAGCAGCTTAGCCGGGCCCGGACGCGAAAAACTGTTTTTT,CASSLAGPGREKLFF
TRBV10-3,few,TRBD1,TRBJ1-1,TGTGCCATCAGTGAGAGGCAGGGGGGGAGCACTGAAGCTTTCTTT,CAISERQGGSTEAFF
TRBV18,few,.,TRBJ2-5,TGTGCCAGCTCCTTACAGGGATCCAAAGAGACCCAGTACTTC,CASSLQGSKETQYF
TRBV20-1,many,.,TRBJ1-2,TGCAGTGCCCCGCCAGTAGTTTCGGGGCTGATGGGATACACCTTC,CSAPPVVSGLMGYTF
TRBV5-4,.,.,TRBJ1-2,TGTGCCAGCCATGTTCCGACAGGCTATGGCTACACCTTC,CASHVPTGYGYTF
TRBV20-1,many,.,TRBJ2-3,TGCAGTGCTCAACGTCGGTCCCAGTATTTT,CSAQRRSQYF
TRBV2,.,TRBD1,TRBJ1-1,TGTGCCAGCAGGGGGACAGGGGAGTACACTGAAACTTTCTTT,CASRGTGEYTETFF
TRBV6-2/TRBV6-3,few,.,TRBJ1-1,TGTGCCAGCAGTTACAGGTCGGGGGGCGCGAACACTGAAGCTTTCTTT,CASSYRSGGANTEAFF
TRBV6-2/TRBV6-3,.,.,TRBJ1-4,TGTGCCTCTGACGCTGGCAATAATGAAAAACTGTTTTTT,CASDAGNNEKLFF
TRBV6-5,many,.,TRBJ1-2,TGTGCCAGCAGTTACTCGGCGGGGAACTATGGCTACACCTTC,CASSYSAGNYGYTF
TRBV7-2,many,TRBD2,TRBJ2-7,TGTGCCAGCAGCTTAGCAGGCGGGGGACTCTACGAGCAGTACTTC,CASSLAGGGLYEQYF
TRBV3-1,few,.,TRBJ2-7,TGTGCCAGCAGCCTCGACAACTCCTACGAGCAGTACTTC,CASSLDNSYEQYF
TRBV3-1,.,.,TRBJ1-5,TGTGCCAGCAGCCAAGAGGGAGTCGGCAATCAGCCCCAGCATTTT,CASSQEGVGNQPQHF
TRBV28,.,TRBD2,TRBJ2-7,TGTGCCAGCACAAGCGGGAGGGGAGAGCAGTACTTC,CASTSGRGEQYF
TRBV28,few,.,TRBJ1-5,TGTGCCAGCAGTAAGACGGGGGGCAATCAGCCCCAGCATTTT,CASSKTGGNQPQHF
TRBV7-2,.,TRBD1,TRBJ2-7,TGTGCCAGCAGCCGAACACGGGACAGGGTCTACGAGCAGTACTTC,CASSRTRDRVYEQYF
TRBV20-1,.,.,TRBJ1-4,TGCAGTGCTAGAGATGTTTTTGGGCAGGGAAGGGAAAAACTGTTTTTT,CSARDVFGQGREKLFF
TRBV11-2,many,TRBD1,TRBJ2-1,TGTGCCAGCAGCCTCCAGGGACAGAGCTACAATGAGCAGTTCTTC,CASSLQGQSYNEQFF
TRBV4-2,many,.,TRBJ2-3,TGTGCCAGCAGCCAAGAGGACGCCCGCACAGATACGCAGTATTTT,CASSQEDARTDTQYF
TRBV20-1,.,.,TRBJ1-5,TGCAGTGCTAGTTTATGGGGCAGCGATCAGCCCCAGCATTTT,CSASLWGSDQPQHF
TRBV14,.,.,TRBJ2-4,TGTGCCAGCAGCCAACGGACAGTAGGCATTCAGTACTTC,CASSQRTVGIQYF
TRBV12-3/TRBV12-4,many,TRBD1,TRBJ1-2,TGTGCCAGCAGTTTAGCCGGGACAGGGGATGGCTACACCTTC,CASSLAGTGDGYTF
TRBV20-1,once,.,TRBJ2-3,TGCAGTGCTAGCGGGGGGCTACTCACAGATACGCAGTATTTT,CSASGGLLTDTQYF
TRBV6-6,many,TRBD1,TRBJ2-7,TGTGCCAGCACCGGGACAGGCTCTACCTACGAGCAGTACTTC,CASTGTGSTYEQYF
TRBV5-1,many,.,TRBJ2-2,TGCGCCAGCAGCTTGGTCCCCTTAGGTGGGACAGGGGAGCTGTTTTTT,CASSLVPLGGTGELFF
TRBV7-3,.,.,TRBJ2-2,TGTGCCAGCAGCTTCCCCATTGGGGACACCGGGGAGCTGTTTTTT,CASSFPIGDTGELFF
TRBV6-2/TRBV6-3,.,TRBD1,TRBJ1-5,TGTGCAAGCAGGACAGGGATGAAACAGCCCCAGCATTTT,CASRTGMKQPQHF
TRBV20-1,.,.,TRBJ2-7,TGCAGTGCTAGAGGGGCCCGGATCTCCTCTTACGAGCAGTACTTC,CSARGARISSYEQYF
TRBV5-5,many,TRBD2,TRBJ2-2,TGTGCCAGCAGCTTGGTAGTGCTAGCGGGGAACACCGGGGAGCTGTTTTTT,CASSLVVLAGNTGELFF
TRBV20-1,.,.,TRBJ2-1,TGTAGTGCTAGAAAAGGACAGCTTTACAATGAGCAGTTCTTC,CSARKGQLYNEQFF
TRBV5-5,.,.,TRBJ1-1,TGTGCCAGCAGTTTCGACGGGCGGTATACTGAAGCTTTCTTT,CASSFDGRYTEAFF
TRBV14,few,.,TRBJ1-2,TGTGCCAGCAGCCAAGTAACGGGGCAGGGATGCACCTTC,CASSQVTGQGCTF
TRBV27,once,.,TRBJ2-5,TGTGCCAGCACCCCCGACGGGGAGACCCAGTACTTC,CASTPDGETQYF
TRBV5-1,many,TRBD1,TRBJ2-1,TGCGCCAGCAGCCCCGGGACAGGTTACAATGAGCAGTTCTTC,CASSPGTGYNEQFF
TRBV18,few,.,TRBJ1-1,TGTGCCAGCTCACCACGTAGGGAAGAGGCTTTCTTT,CASSPRREEAFF
TRBV6-2/TRBV6-3,few,.,TRBJ1-2,TGTGCCAGCAGTTCCATAGCGGGACCTTGCTATGGCTACACCTTC,CASSSIAGPCYGYTF
TRBV11-2,.,.,TRBJ1-5,TGTGCCAGCAGCTCATACACAGATAGCAATCAGCCCCAGCATTTT,CASSSYTDSNQPQHF
TRBV7-9,.,.,TRBJ2-3,TGTACCAGCAGCTTAGTAGATACGCAGTATTTT,CTSSLVDTQYF
TRBV6-6,many,TRBD2,TRBJ2-1,TGTGCCAGCAGGAGCGGGGGTGGGGGCAATGAGCAGTTCTTC,CASRSGGGGNEQFF
TRBV5-1,many,TRBD2,TRBJ2-3,TGCGCCAGCAGCTTGGAGCGGGGGAACACAGATACGCAGTATTTT,CASSLERGNTDTQYF
TRBV7-2,.,TRBD1,TRBJ1-6,TGTGCCAGCAACCAGGGGGGCTCACCCCTCCACTTT,CASNQGGSPLHF
TRBV6-5,many,.,TRBJ2-7,TGTGCCAGCAGTGACCCGACGGGGATTTATGGGGAGCAGTACTTC,CASSDPTGIYGEQYF
TRBV14,many,.,TRBJ2-3,TGTGCCAGCAGCCAAGATTCAGGACTGTCCACAGATACGCAGTATTTT,CASSQDSGLSTDTQYF